Presented here are 9 T cell receptor beta chains from one specimen sequenced in a study of T-cell reconstitution after alpha-beta-depleted transplantation in children. This sample's TCRbeta library carried unique molecular identifier barcodes. TCRdb independently ran MiXCR on the PCR reads; one entry per CDR3 protein. The sample contains around 480,000 distinct CDR3 sequences, approximately 32% of which appear only once. The specimen was PBMCs from the stem cell graft donor, collected from the stem cell graft. Receptors were obtained from a human donor who donated a stem cell graft to a child with aplastic anemia.

The chain joins TRBV20-1 to TRBJ2-1, with D hard to call. V was pared by 2 bases and J by 0 bases, with 14 bases between. This CDR3 has 16 residues. CDR1 and CDR2 from the germline V gene are DFQATT and SNEGSKA (reference sequence). The CDR3 nucleotides are TGCAGTGCTAGATTGCCAGCCCTGAGCTCCTACAATGAGCAGTTCTTC. Its protein product is CSARLPALSSYNEQFF.

The V gene is TRBV10-3, the J gene TRBJ2-5; D call uncertain. Germline V lookup: CDR1 ENHRY, CDR2 SYGVKD. Trimming took off 2 bases at V and 0 bases at J, with 10 bases between the two ends. The CDR3 has 15 amino acids. CDR3 sequence: CAISESKTYQETQYF. The DNA of the CDR3 is TGTGCCATCAGTGAGAGTAAAACCTACCAAGAGACCCAGTACTTC.

This rearrangement joins TRBV10-3 to TRBJ2-2; possible D gene TRBD2, 6 bases. This CDR3 spans 14 amino acids. Trimming cost V 3 bases and J 5 bases, with 10 bases left between them. In germline, CDR1 is ENHRY, CDR2 SYGVKD. The CDR3 loop reads CAISEFGGTGELFF. In DNA form, the CDR3 reads TGTGCCATCAGTGAATTCGGGGGAACCGGGGAGCTGTTTTTT.

The V and J genes are TRBV7-2 and TRBJ1-5; 7 bases map to TRBD1. Germline CDR1 and CDR2: SGHTA and FQGNSA. The CDR3 sequence is 16 residues long. After removal of 5 bases from V and 0 bases from J, the junction contained 7 bases not matched to a gene. This CDR3 reads CASSPATGNSNQPQHF. CDR3 bases: TGTGCCAGCAGCCCAGCGACAGGGAATAGCAATCAGCCCCAGCATTTT.

V is TRBV7-6 and J is TRBJ2-7, with D perhaps matching TRBD2 (5 bases). With 1 base removed from V and 5 bases from J, the gap between germline ends came to 12 bases. The CDR3 covers 14 residues. Germline CDR1 and CDR2: SGHVS and FNYEAQ. CDR3 in DNA: TGTGCCAGCAGCTTAGGGCTAGCCACAGACGAGCAGTACTTC. Protein sequence: CASSLGLATDEQYF.

Only a few counts were recorded for this clonotype. This chain connects TRBV5-1 to TRBJ2-3; D may be TRBD1 or TRBD2 (5 bases each). The CDR3 is made up of 15 amino acids. Trimming removed 2 bases from V and 2 bases from J, with 12 bases in between. Germline CDR1 reads SGHRS; CDR2 reads YFSETQ. The CDR3 sequence is CASSFRDGDTDTQYF. In nucleotides, the CDR3 is TGCGCCAGCAGCTTCCGGGACGGTGACACAGATACGCAGTATTTT.

The rearrangement links TRBV4-2 to TRBJ2-5; no clear D. The CDR3 runs to 15 residues. Germline CDR1 is LGHNA and CDR2 is YNFKEQ. Trimming stripped 3 bases from V and 4 bases from J, with 15 bases between. The CDR3, as DNA: TGTGCCAGCAGCCAGCAGTTTTATTCCGGAGAGACCCAGTACTTC. It encodes CASSQQFYSGETQYF.

The chain combines TRBV5-1 with TRBJ2-1; TRBD2 matches 11 bases. V shed 5 bases and J 5 bases; nucleotides not matched to a gene: 12. CDR3 length: 17 residues. CDR1 is SGHRS, CDR2 YFSETQ, per germline. The CDR3 loop reads CASSLLAGVRGDNEQFF. The CDR3 region has the DNA TGCGCCAGCAGTTTACTAGCGGGAGTGAGAGGAGACAATGAGCAGTTCTTC.

This clonotype has just a few counts. V is TRBV7-9 and J is TRBJ2-3, with 8 bases identical to TRBD2. V was clipped by 5 bases and J by 1 base; unmatched bases: 2. Germline V gives CDR1 SEHNR, CDR2 FQNEAQ (reference sequence). This CDR3 region has 14 residues. Here the CDR3 DNA reads TGTGCCAGCAGCAAGACTAGCGGCACAGATACGCAGTATTTT. Encoded protein: CASSKTSGTDTQYF. The full variable domain, with the rest looked up from reference TRBV7-9 and TRBJ2-3, is DTGVSQNPRHKITKRGQNVTFRCDPISEHNRLYWYRQTLGQGPEFLTYFQNEAQLEKSRLLSDRFSAERPKGSFSTLEIQRTEQGDSAMYLCASSKTSGTDTQYFGPGTRLTVL.